These 32 T cell receptor beta chains originate from one sample sequenced in a study of monozygotic twins with inflammatory bowel disease. TCRdb reprocessed the 5' RACE reads and reports one entry per CDR3 protein, with no DNA. This repertoire includes around 150,000 distinct CDR3 sequences. The specimen sequenced was blood. Every receptor here comes from a human donor with ulcerative colitis or Crohn's disease, or a healthy co-twin of an affected twin (not recorded which).

The V and J genes are TRBV6-2 or TRBV6-3 and TRBJ1-1. CDR3 length: 12 residues. CDR1 and CDR2 (germline): MNHEY, SVGEGT. The CDR3 is CASVQLNTEAFF.

The chain links TRBV11-2 to TRBJ2-7; TCRdb calls TRBD2, which cannot be checked without DNA. This CDR3 region has 16 residues. Germline V gene sequence: CDR1 SGHAT, CDR2 FQNNGV. This chain's CDR3 is CASSPRGAGGAYEQYF.

The chain uses TRBV4-3 and TRBJ2-1; absent DNA, TCRdb's TRBD2 call cannot be checked. Germline V gene sequence: CDR1 LGHNA, CDR2 YSLEER. The CDR3 is 18 residues long. This CDR3 is CASSQDTASGTLYNEQFF.

The V gene is TRBV14, the J gene TRBJ2-1. Germline V gene lookup returns CDR1 SGHDN and CDR2 FVKESK. CDR3 size: 12 residues. CDR3 amino acids: CASSQDRAKLFF.

The rearrangement uses TRBV14 and TRBJ2-5; TCRdb names TRBD1, which stays unverified in the absence of DNA. The CDR3 has 16 amino acids. In germline, CDR1 is SGHDN, CDR2 FVKESK. CDR3 residues: CASSRNPTGLQETQYF.

The chain joins TRBV24-1 to TRBJ2-7; TCRdb calls TRBD1, which cannot be checked without DNA. Germline V gene sequence: CDR1 KGHDR, CDR2 SFDVKD. The CDR3 has 14 amino acids. This chain's CDR3 is CATSDPGTGYEQYF.

The rearrangement uses TRBV27 and TRBJ1-4; the D call from TCRdb, TRBD1, cannot be confirmed without DNA. This CDR3 spans 14 amino acids. The germline CDR1 and CDR2 sequences are MNHEY and SMNVEV (reference sequence). The chain's CDR3 is CASTYRSGNEKLFF.

Here the CDR3 reads CASSSQGSGHLNTEAFF. The chain is built from TRBV5-1 and TRBJ1-1; TCRdb selects TRBD1, and the lack of DNA leaves this call unchecked. The CDR3 is 17 residues long. The germline gives CDR1 SGHRS, CDR2 YFSETQ.

The chain is built from TRBV4-2 and TRBJ1-1. The CDR3 is 15 amino acids. CDR1 is LGHNA, CDR2 YNFKEQ, per germline. The CDR3 reads CASSQESITNTEAFF.

V gene TRBV27 combines with J gene TRBJ2-2; as DNA is missing, the TRBD2 call by TCRdb cannot be tested. CDR3 size: 16 residues. CDR1 is MNHEY and CDR2 is SMNVEV in the germline V gene (reference sequence). The CDR3 spells CASSALAGGPGGELFF.

The V call is TRBV6-2 or TRBV6-3, the J call TRBJ2-1; as DNA is missing, the TRBD2 call by TCRdb cannot be tested. The CDR3 is 18 amino acids. The germline V gene encodes CDR1 MNHEY and CDR2 SVGEGT. The CDR3 loop reads CASSYGLTSGGPRHEQFF.

This sequence joins TRBV19 and TRBJ2-1. Germline CDR1 reads LNHDA; CDR2 reads SQIVND (reference sequence). The CDR3 totals 14 residues. CDR3 protein: CASSKPGLINEQFF.

V is TRBV4-2 and J is TRBJ2-1; there is no DNA to check the TCRdb D call of TRBD1. Germline values: CDR1 LGHNA, CDR2 YNFKEQ. The CDR3 is 17 residues long. CDR3 region: CASSQDAGRGWGNEQFF.

The chain is built from TRBV27 and TRBJ2-1; the D call of TRBD2 rests on TCRdb alone, since no DNA is present to check it. CDR1 is MNHEY and CDR2 is SMNVEV in the germline V gene (reference sequence). The CDR3 extends over 17 amino acids. CDR3 amino acids: CASSPPGLAASYNEQFF.

The J gene is TRBJ2-1, the V gene TRBV23-1. TRBV23-1 is treated as an ORF (open reading frame) with a function not yet certain. There are 14 residues in the CDR3. CDR3 region: CASSQSISRNEQFF.

The rearrangement links TRBV7-3 to TRBJ2-3; checking the TCRdb D call of TRBD1 is not possible without DNA. This CDR3 has 16 residues. Germline V gene lookup returns CDR1 SGHTA and CDR2 FQGTGA. The CDR3 region is CASSPTGSGGRDTQYF.

This chain connects TRBV9 to TRBJ1-4; TCRdb's D call, TRBD1, is unchecked because there is no DNA. Per the germline V gene, CDR1 is SGDLS and CDR2 is YYNGEE. The CDR3 runs 14 residues. CDR3 region: CASSPHLRDEKLFF.

The V and J genes are TRBV4-2 and TRBJ2-1. CDR3 length: 15 residues. Germline V gene data show CDR1 as LGHNA and CDR2 as YNFKEQ. The chain's CDR3 is CASSQEGISYNEQFF.

CDR3 protein: CASSPQGGEVKNIQYF. The V call is TRBV18, the J call TRBJ2-4; lacking DNA, the TRBD2 call made by TCRdb goes unchecked. There are 16 residues in the CDR3. The germline V gene encodes CDR1 KGHSH and CDR2 LQKENI. The full variable domain, completed using reference TRBV18 and TRBJ2-4, is NAGVMQNPRHLVRRRGQEARLRCSPMKGHSHVYWYRQLPEEGLKFMVYLQKENIIDESGMPKERFSAEFPKEGPSILRIQQVVRGDSAAYFCASSPQGGEVKNIQYFGAGTRLSVL.

The V call is TRBV7-2, the J call TRBJ2-1; the TCRdb call, TRBD2, lacks DNA for checking. Germline CDR1 and CDR2: SGHTA and FQGNSA. CDR3 length equals 16 residues. The CDR3 sequence: CASSLGPGDPPHEQFF. The whole variable domain, filled in from reference TRBV7-2 and TRBJ2-1, reads GAGVSQSPSNKVTEKGKDVELRCDPISGHTALYWYRQSLGQGLEFLIYFQGNSAPDKSGLPSDRFSAERTGGSVSTLTIQRTQQEDSAVYLCASSLGPGDPPHEQFFGPGTRLTVL.

The chain joins TRBV6-2 or TRBV6-3 to TRBJ1-2. Germline V lookup: CDR1 MNHEY, CDR2 SVGEGT. CDR3 size: 14 residues. CDR3 protein: CASSAGLQVYGYTF.

The chain links TRBV7-2 to TRBJ1-4; TCRdb gives TRBD1 as the D gene, but with no DNA this cannot be confirmed. Germline loops: CDR1 SGHTA, CDR2 FQGNSA. The CDR3 is 16 residues long. The CDR3 spells CASSLVGGQANEKLFF.

The chain employs TRBV20-1 and TRBJ2-5; without DNA, the TCRdb call of TRBD2 cannot be checked. The CDR3 runs 14 residues. In germline, CDR1 is DFQATT, CDR2 SNEGSKA (reference sequence). This CDR3 is CSAARLAIQETQYF.

The chain is built from TRBV2 and TRBJ1-2; TCRdb indicates TRBD1, and absent DNA this call remains unverified. This CDR3 has 13 residues. Germline assignment: CDR1 SNHLY and CDR2 FYNNEI. The chain's CDR3 is CARRTGENYGYTF. Together with reference TRBV2 and TRBJ1-2, the CDR3 gives the full variable domain: EPEVTQTPSHQVTQMGQEVILRCVPISNHLYFYWYRQILGQKVEFLVSFYNNEISEKSEIFDDQFSVERPDGSNFTLKIRSTKLEDSAMYFCARRTGENYGYTFGSGTRLTVV.

V is TRBV5-1 and J is TRBJ2-1; there is no DNA to check the TCRdb D call of TRBD2. Per germline, CDR1 SGHRS and CDR2 YFSETQ. This CDR3 contains 14 residues. CDR3 loop: CASSLWATRDEQFF.

The chain has TRBV20-1 and TRBJ2-5; TCRdb names TRBD2, which stays unverified in the absence of DNA. CDR1 DFQATT and CDR2 SNEGSKA come from the germline V gene (reference sequence). There are 15 residues in the CDR3. CDR3 protein: CSARHLAGDWETQYF.

This chain joins TRBV5-1 and TRBJ2-7. The CDR3 extends over 15 amino acids. Germline CDR1 is SGHRS and CDR2 is YFSETQ. CDR3 residues: CASSPIRILNYEQYF. Full variable domain (missing parts from reference TRBV5-1 and TRBJ2-7): KAGVTQTPRYLIKTRGQQVTLSCSPISGHRSVSWYQQTPGQGLQFLFEYFSETQRNKGNFPGRFSGRQFSNSRSEMNVSTLELGDSALYLCASSPIRILNYEQYFGPGTRLTVT.

J is TRBJ2-1 and V is TRBV7-6; TCRdb names TRBD2, which stays unverified in the absence of DNA. The CDR3 sequence is 17 residues long. CDR1 is SGHVS, CDR2 FNYEAQ, per germline. The CDR3 reads CASSLDRAGAGYNEQFF. The full variable domain, with the rest looked up from reference TRBV7-6 and TRBJ2-1, is GAGVSQSPRYKVTKRGQDVALRCDPISGHVSLYWYRQALGQGPEFLTYFNYEAQQDKSGLPNDRFSAERPEGSISTLTIQRTEQRDSAMYRCASSLDRAGAGYNEQFFGPGTRLTVL.

This chain joins TRBV5-1 and TRBJ2-1; the TCRdb call, TRBD1, lacks DNA for checking. Germline-derived CDR1 and CDR2 are SGHRS and YFSETQ. This CDR3 has 15 amino acids. CDR3 region: CASSFSGAPLNEQFF.

The chain has TRBV20-1 and TRBJ1-4. The CDR3 covers 11 residues. Germline V lookup: CDR1 DFQATT, CDR2 SNEGSKA (reference sequence). CDR3 in amino acids: CSASRNEKLFF.

The rearrangement links TRBV2 to TRBJ1-5; TCRdb returns TRBD1, unconfirmable since there is no DNA. Germline CDR1 reads SNHLY; CDR2 reads FYNNEI. The CDR3 extends over 12 amino acids. CDR3 region: CAWGGGNQPQHF.

The chain uses TRBV3-1 and TRBJ1-5; TCRdb outputs TRBD1, but without DNA this stays unchecked. Germline V gene lookup returns CDR1 LGHDT and CDR2 YNNKEL (reference sequence). The CDR3 extends over 16 amino acids. CDR3: CASSQGTGYSNQPQHF.